The 20 T cell receptor beta chains in this list originate from one sample, sequenced in a study of shared clonotypes between healthy human individuals. CD8 cells classed as naive were CD45RO-negative and positively selected for CCR7, excluding terminally differentiated effector memory CD45RA+ cells. Libraries were prepared by immunoSEQ multiplex PCR; TCRdb keeps only in-frame clonotypes and omits some of them. The sample comprises roughly 1,800,000 clones, approximately 94% of which are singletons, and approximately 1.2% rests with the top ten. The sequencing sample was made of naive CD8+ T cells sorted from blood. Receptors were obtained from a man between 18 and 29 years old in good health.

This chain joins TRBV10-3 and TRBJ2-4; maybe TRBD2 (6 bases). Germline assignment: CDR1 ENHRY and CDR2 SYGVKD. The V end lost 2 bases, the J end lost 0 bases, and 8 bases lay between the germline ends. The CDR3 has 15 residues. The CDR3 region has the DNA TGTGCCATCAGTGAGGCGGGACTAGCCAAAAACATTCAGTACTTC. It is translated as CAISEAGLAKNIQYF.

The chain recombines TRBV10-2 with TRBJ2-2; D is tentatively TRBD1 or TRBD2 (5 bases each). Germline values: CDR1 WSHSY, CDR2 SAAADI. The V end was cut by 6 bases, the J end by 2 bases, with 10 bases between. The CDR3 is 14 residues long. The CDR3 DNA reads TGCGCCAGCAGCCCGGGACCCAACACCGGGGAGCTGTTTTTT. Encoded protein: CASSPGPNTGELFF.

The chain uses TRBV5-8 and TRBJ2-3; D is possibly TRBD2 (5 bases). Trimming stripped 4 bases from V and 2 bases from J, with 14 bases between. The CDR3 is 15 residues long. The germline gives CDR1 SGHTS, CDR2 YDEGEE. In DNA form, the CDR3 reads TGTGCCAGCAGCGGAATCGTACGGGACACAGATACGCAGTATTTT. Its translation is CASSGIVRDTDTQYF.

V is TRBV27 and J is TRBJ2-7, with TRBD1 matching over 7 bases. The CDR3 loop spans 13 amino acids. CDR1 and CDR2 (germline): MNHEY, SMNVEV (reference sequence). J was trimmed by 4 bases and V by 4 bases; bases with no gene match: 4. The CDR3 DNA sequence: TGTGCCAGCAGTTGGGGGACAGAATACGAGCAGTACTTC. Translated: CASSWGTEYEQYF.

This chain uses TRBV10-1 with TRBJ2-7; 11 bases align to TRBD1. Germline-derived CDR1 and CDR2 are WNHNN and SYGVQD (reference sequence). J was trimmed by 1 base and V by 0 bases; bases with no gene match: 5. The CDR3 spans 17 residues. DNA of the CDR3: TGCGCCAGCAGTGAGTCAACCGGGGACAGGGGGTCCTACGAGCAGTACTTC. Translated, it gives CASSESTGDRGSYEQYF.

This sequence joins TRBV28 and TRBJ1-1; 7 positions agree with TRBD1. The trim removed 6 bases at V and 4 bases at J, leaving 11 bases unmatched. CDR3 length equals 15 residues. The germline V gene encodes CDR1 MDHEN and CDR2 SYDVKM. The CDR3 sequence: CASSPRQGLGTEAFF. DNA of the CDR3: TGTGCCAGCAGCCCGCGACAGGGTTTGGGCACTGAAGCTTTCTTT.

This clone was recorded only once. V and J are TRBV6-5 and TRBJ2-3; D is unresolved. Germline V gene sequence: CDR1 MNHEY, CDR2 SVGAGI. Trimming took off 0 bases at V and 4 bases at J, with 8 bases between the two ends. CDR3 length: 14 residues. The CDR3 loop is CASSYSTLADTQYF. In DNA form, the CDR3 reads TGTGCCAGCAGTTACTCAACTCTCGCAGATACGCAGTATTTT.

This chain links TRBV5-6 with TRBJ2-7; no clear D. Germline CDR1 and CDR2: SGHDT and YYEEEE. This CDR3 contains 14 residues. The germline V and J ends were trimmed by 4 bases and 0 bases, with 11 bases remaining between them. CDR3 nucleotides: TGTGCCAGCAGCCTGGTAGTTAGCTCCTACGAGCAGTACTTC. Its protein product is CASSLVVSSYEQYF. The whole variable domain, remainder taken from reference TRBV5-6 and TRBJ2-7, is DAGVTQSPTHLIKTRGQQVTLRCSPKSGHDTVSWYQQALGQGPQFIFQYYEEEERQRGNFPDRFSGHQFPNYSSELNVNALLLGDSALYLCASSLVVSSYEQYFGPGTRLTVT.

The J gene is TRBJ2-7, the V gene TRBV7-9, with D possibly matching TRBD1 (6 bases). The length of the CDR3 is 15 residues. Germline V gene sequence: CDR1 SEHNR, CDR2 FQNEAQ (reference sequence). The V end lost 2 bases, the J end lost 5 bases, and 16 bases lay between the germline ends. This CDR3 is CASSLPGVPTHEQYF. CDR3 nucleotides: TGTGCCAGCAGCTTACCAGGGGTCCCCACCCACGAGCAGTACTTC.

This chain links TRBV4-3 with TRBJ1-1; TRBD1 agrees at 9 bases. The CDR3 loop spans 15 amino acids. V gave up 3 bases and J gave up 3 bases; unmatched junction bases: 5. Looked up from germline, CDR1 is LGHNA and CDR2 is YSLEER. CDR3 DNA sequence: TGCGCCAGCAGCCAGGGACAGGGATGGGACACTGAAGCTTTCTTT. The encoded protein is CASSQGQGWDTEAFF.

In this sample, this clone turned up once. This chain uses TRBV5-6 with TRBJ2-7, with TRBD1 as a possible D gene (6 bases). Trimming took 4 bases from V and 7 from J, leaving 15 bases between them. Germline CDR1 reads SGHDT; CDR2 reads YYEEEE. The CDR3 covers 13 residues. The CDR3 coding sequence is TGTGCCAGCAGCCCGGACAGCGGCGTTGAGCAGTACTTC. This translates into CASSPDSGVEQYF.

The chain links TRBV4-2 to TRBJ1-2; a possible D gene is TRBD1 (6 bases). In germline, CDR1 is LGHNA, CDR2 YNFKEQ. V was cut by 0 bases and J by 3 bases, with 11 bases left in between. This CDR3 region has 15 residues. CDR3 amino acids: CASSQEGGIDYGYTF. The CDR3, as DNA: TGTGCCAGCAGCCAAGAAGGGGGGATAGACTATGGCTACACCTTC.

V and J are TRBV4-3 and TRBJ1-4; TRBD1 might be the D (5 bases). CDR3 length equals 15 residues. The germline V and J ends were trimmed by 1 base and 8 bases, with 14 bases remaining between them. The germline V gene encodes CDR1 LGHNA and CDR2 YSLEER. This chain's CDR3 is CASSQVWLGDEKLFF. DNA for the CDR3: TGCGCCAGCAGCCAAGTCTGGTTGGGGGACGAAAAACTGTTTTTT.

The chain carries TRBV5-8 and TRBJ2-7; D is unresolved. The CDR3 runs 14 residues. Trimming removed 1 base at V and 2 bases at J, with 10 bases between. Germline CDR1 SGHTS, CDR2 YDEGEE. CDR3 nucleotides: TGTGCCAGCAGCTTGTCCAGTCTGACCTACGAGCAGTACTTC. Protein sequence: CASSLSSLTYEQYF. The variable domain in full, completed from reference TRBV5-8 and TRBJ2-7, reads EAGVTQSPTHLIKTRGQQATLRCSPISGHTSVYWYQQALGLGLQFLLWYDEGEERNRGNFPPRFSGRQFPNYSSELNVNALELEDSALYLCASSLSSLTYEQYFGPGTRLTVT.

The chain has TRBV28 and TRBJ2-5; D is perhaps TRBD1 or TRBD2 (5 bases each). Germline V gene sequence: CDR1 MDHEN, CDR2 SYDVKM. The length of the CDR3 is 15 residues. Trimming pared 6 bases from V and 2 bases from J, leaving 16 bases between. The CDR3 DNA sequence: TGTGCCAGCAGCCCAATTGGGACGGAACAAGAGACCCAGTACTTC. Its translation is CASSPIGTEQETQYF.

CDR3 sequence reads: CASRPGQQETQYF. As DNA, the CDR3 is TGTGCCAGCAGACCGGGACAACAAGAGACCCAGTACTTC. This chain links TRBV7-9 with TRBJ2-5, with D possibly matching TRBD1 (6 bases). V dropped 6 bases and J dropped 2 bases, with 10 bases sitting between them. CDR3 length: 13 amino acids. Germline loops: CDR1 SEHNR, CDR2 FQNEAQ (reference sequence).

The gene calls are TRBV6-5 and TRBJ2-7; perhaps D is TRBD1 or TRBD2 (6 bases each). Germline CDR1 and CDR2: MNHEY and SVGAGI. Trimming took 7 bases from V and 5 from J, leaving 18 bases between them. The CDR3 runs 14 residues. The CDR3 nucleotides read TGTGCCAGCATCGGGGGCGGGGAGCTGAACGAGCAGTACTTC. Translating gives CASIGGGELNEQYF.

The V call is TRBV30, the J call TRBJ2-5; D is uncertain. The ends were cut back, 0 bases at V and 5 bases at J, with 19 bases in the middle. Germline CDR1 is GTSNPN and CDR2 is SVGIG (reference sequence). The CDR3 sequence is 16 residues long. Here the CDR3 DNA reads TGTGCCTGGAGTGTACGATTTGCGAGTACCCCCGAGACCCAGTACTTC. This gives the protein CAWSVRFASTPETQYF. The complete variable domain, with remaining parts taken from reference TRBV30 and TRBJ2-5, reads SQTIHQWPATLVQPVGSPLSLECTVEGTSNPNLYWYRQAAGRGLQLLFYSVGIGQISSEVPQNLSASRPQDRQFILSSKKLLLSDSGFYLCAWSVRFASTPETQYFGPGTRLLVL.

This clone was seen a single time. The genes are TRBV5-1 and TRBJ2-1; 9 nucleotides line up with TRBD2. The germline CDR1 and CDR2 sequences are SGHRS and YFSETQ. V dropped 0 bases and J dropped 5; count of bases not matched to a gene: 6. The CDR3 contains 16 residues. The CDR3 protein is CASSLAAGGPNNEQFF. The CDR3 region has the DNA TGCGCCAGCAGCTTGGCGGCGGGAGGGCCAAACAATGAGCAGTTCTTC.

This clone was seen more than once but under ten times. This may be a read error, as it is one base from a much larger clone. The same CDR3 arises from other DNA sequences in this sample as well. The chain has TRBV5-5 and TRBJ2-7; D is ambiguous. V was shortened by 0 bases and J by 4 bases, with 2 bases between the two germline ends. This CDR3 is 11 amino acids long. Germline assignment: CDR1 SGHKS and CDR2 YYEKEE (reference sequence). The CDR3 DNA reads as TGTGCCAGCAGCTTGGGTTACGAGCAGTACTTC. Amino acid sequence: CASSLGYEQYF.